One T cell receptor beta chain is described in this entry. From the RACE reads, TCRdb called clonotypes with MiXCR, one entry per CDR3 protein. The table lists just over 80,000 distinct CDR3 sequences, around 10% of them singletons. Time point defined: patch test 1, 2 weeks after DPC sensitization. As to treatment: therapeutic diphenylcyclopropenone sensitization with weekly scalp DPC. Alopecia patients, 18 to 70 years old and DPC-suitable, served as donors. Unfractionated whole blood was the source from which total RNA was extracted. The entry originates in a study of human T cells and chemical hapten exposure. Overall study: Epicutaneous patch tests delivered 0.01% DPC to the upper back, with evaluation at 6 days.

This CDR3 has 14 amino acids. V gave up 8 bases and J gave up 1 base, with 13 bases separating them. Germline-derived CDR1 and CDR2 are MNHEY and SVGEGT. The sample in question was whole blood, obtained in connection with sensitization to the hapten diphenylcyclopropenone (DPC). The clonotype comes from a woman in her fifties or sixties with alopecia areata. Some clones in this sample may be carry-over from other donors' samples. The V and J genes are TRBV6-2 or TRBV6-3 and TRBJ2-3, with TRBD2 as a possible D gene (7 bases). The CDR3 region has the DNA TGTGCCAGCCGGCCGGGGGGCCGCACAGATACGCAGTATTTT. Translation: CASRPGGRTDTQYF.